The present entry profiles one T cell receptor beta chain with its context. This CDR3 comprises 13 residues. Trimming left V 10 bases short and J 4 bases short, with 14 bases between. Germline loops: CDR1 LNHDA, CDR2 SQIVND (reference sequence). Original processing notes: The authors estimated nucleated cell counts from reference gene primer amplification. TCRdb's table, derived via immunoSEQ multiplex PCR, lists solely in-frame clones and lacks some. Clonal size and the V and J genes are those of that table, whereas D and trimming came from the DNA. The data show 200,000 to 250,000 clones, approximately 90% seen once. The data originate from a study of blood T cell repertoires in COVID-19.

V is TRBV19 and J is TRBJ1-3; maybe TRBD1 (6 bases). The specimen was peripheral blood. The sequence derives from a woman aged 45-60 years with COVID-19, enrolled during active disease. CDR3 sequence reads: CATGVGSGNTIYF. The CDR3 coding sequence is TGTGCCACAGGGGTAGGCTCCGGAAACACCATATATTTT. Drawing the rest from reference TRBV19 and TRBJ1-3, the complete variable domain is DGGITQSPKYLFRKEGQNVTLSCEQNLNHDAMYWYRQDPGQGLRLIYYSQIVNDFQKGDIAEGYSVSREKKESFPLTVTSAQKNPTAFYLCATGVGSGNTIYFGEGSWLTVV.